This is a list of T cell receptor beta chains from one sample in a study of cytomegalovirus exposure and HLA in healthy donors. Repertoires were generated with immunoSEQ multiplex PCR, while TCRdb's copy carries only in-frame clones and drops some. The sample has around 210,000 clones, around 78% seen once. The specimen was PBMCs. These receptors all come from a boy between 5 and 17 years old in good health and CMV-seronegative. Both conserved end residues are part of each CDR3. A D gene is named only where the DNA matches it firmly. Only part of the rows carry a size: once, few, many, or a class if the clone is expanded.

CDR3 DNA | CDR3 protein | CDR3 length | J gene | clone size | V gene | D gene
TGTGCCAGCAAATCCGCCGGGGAGCTGTTTTTT | CASKSAGELFF | 11 | TRBJ2-2 | NA | TRBV7-8 | NA
TGTTCCAGCAGCTTGGGCTTTGCGAGAGGACAGGGTGCCTACGAGCAGTACTTC | CSSSLGFARGQGAYEQYF | 18 | TRBJ2-7 | NA | TRBV7-9 | TRBD1
TGTGCCAGCAGCTCCGGTCCTGCGGGCGATACGCAGTATTTT | CASSSGPAGDTQYF | 14 | TRBJ2-3 | few | TRBV7-9 | NA
TGTGCCAGCAGCTACTCAGGGTCCTACGAGCAGTACTTC | CASSYSGSYEQYF | 13 | TRBJ2-7 | NA | TRBV5-6 | NA
TGTGCCAGCAGTGATAGTGGGGGCCCCGGGAACACTGAAGCTTTCTTT | CASSDSGGPGNTEAFF | 16 | TRBJ1-1 | NA | TRBV6-1 | NA
TGTGCCAGCAGCTTCAGACAGGGAATCTACGAGCAGTACTTC | CASSFRQGIYEQYF | 14 | TRBJ2-7 | once | TRBV7-2 | TRBD1
TGTGCCAGCTCGAGGGCCGTGAACACTGAAGCTTTCTTT | CASSRAVNTEAFF | 13 | TRBJ1-1 | NA | TRBV6-1 | NA
TGTGCCAGCAGCACCGGGACTAGCTTCATAGTCGAAAATGAGCAGTTCTTC | CASSTGTSFIVENEQFF | 17 | TRBJ2-1 | few | TRBV7-2 | TRBD2
TGCGCCAGCAGCTTGGATGTCAGGTCCTACGAGCAGTACTTC | CASSLDVRSYEQYF | 14 | TRBJ2-7 | NA | TRBV5-1 | NA
TGTGCCAGCTCCCCCCCAACCATTCGGGAAAGCTACGAGCAGTACTTC | CASSPPTIRESYEQYF | 16 | TRBJ2-7 | NA | TRBV2 | NA
TGTGCCAGCTCACCCCAGGGGGCTGATCAGCCCCAGCATTTT | CASSPQGADQPQHF | 14 | TRBJ1-5 | once | TRBV18 | TRBD1
TGTGCCAGCAGTGGGACTAGCGGGGGAAATGAGCAGTTCTTC | CASSGTSGGNEQFF | 14 | TRBJ2-1 | once | TRBV6-4 | TRBD2
TGTGCCAGCAGTCCACAGTCTAATTCCCCCCTCCACTTT | CASSPQSNSPLHF | 13 | TRBJ1-6 | NA | TRBV2 | NA
TGTGCCAGTAGTATTCCAGGGGTTAGCAGTGGCTACACCTTC | CASSIPGVSSGYTF | 14 | TRBJ1-2 | few | TRBV19 | NA
TGTGCCAGCAGCTTGCCCGGGACTAGCGGAGCCTACGAGCAGTACTTC | CASSLPGTSGAYEQYF | 16 | TRBJ2-7 | few | TRBV5-4 | TRBD2
TGCGCCAGCAGTGAAGGAGGGACAGGGAACGAGCAGTACTTC | CASSEGGTGNEQYF | 14 | TRBJ2-7 | NA | TRBV10-1 | TRBD1
TGTGCCAGCAGCTTAGGGTTAGCGGGAGGGCAAGAGACCCAGTACTTC | CASSLGLAGGQETQYF | 16 | TRBJ2-5 | NA | TRBV7-2 | TRBD2
TGTTCCAGCAGCTCCCTGGGACTAGCGGGAGGGAGGGTCCAAGAGACCCAGTACTTC | CSSSSLGLAGGRVQETQYF | 19 | TRBJ2-5 | NA | TRBV7-9 | TRBD2
TGTGCCAGTGGGCTTATCGGGGGCACTGAAGCTTTCTTT | CASGLIGGTEAFF | 13 | TRBJ1-1 | NA | TRBV7-9 | NA
TGTGCCATCAGGACCGGGACAGGAGCCACAGATACGCAGTATTTT | CAIRTGTGATDTQYF | 15 | TRBJ2-3 | NA | TRBV10-3 | TRBD1
TGCGCCAGCAGCCACCCTTCCGGGGGGGGGCGCGGGGAGCAGTTCTTC | CASSHPSGGGRGEQFF | 16 | TRBJ2-1 | NA | TRBV4-1 | TRBD2
TGTGCCACAGGATCGACCTTCGCATCTGGGGCCAACGTCCTGACTTTC | CATGSTFASGANVLTF | 16 | TRBJ2-6 | NA | TRBV7-9 | NA
TGTGCCAGTAGCAGGCGGGGGGTGGGGAACACTGAAGCTTTCTTT | CASSRRGVGNTEAFF | 15 | TRBJ1-1 | NA | TRBV19 | NA
TGTGCCAGCAGGAGAGCGGCGACTGAGCAGTTCTTC | CASRRAATEQFF | 12 | TRBJ2-1 | few | TRBV6-5 | NA
TGTGCCAGCAGCTCCAAGACAGGGGGCGCCGGCACTGAAGCTTTCTTT | CASSSKTGGAGTEAFF | 16 | TRBJ1-1 | once | TRBV5-4 | TRBD1
TGTGCCAGCAGCTTAATCGCAGGGGGCGTTGGCACCGGGGAGCTGTTTTTT | CASSLIAGGVGTGELFF | 17 | TRBJ2-2 | NA | TRBV7-3 | TRBD1
TGTGCCAGTAGTAAGGCTGCGGAGAACTACGAGCAGTACTTC | CASSKAAENYEQYF | 14 | TRBJ2-7 | NA | TRBV19 | NA
TGTGCCAGCAGCCCTTACAGGGAAGATGATTCCCACTATGGCTACACCTTC | CASSPYREDDSHYGYTF | 17 | TRBJ1-2 | few | TRBV21-1 | NA
TGTGCCAGCAGCCGTATTAGCTCCTACAATGAGCAGTTCTTC | CASSRISSYNEQFF | 14 | TRBJ2-1 | few | TRBV5-4 | NA
TGTGCCAGCAGTCCATACGGGACTATCTCCTACGAGCAGTACTTC | CASSPYGTISYEQYF | 15 | TRBJ2-7 | NA | TRBV27 | TRBD2
TGTGCCAGCAGCGCGGGACAGGACCACTACGAGCAGTACTTC | CASSAGQDHYEQYF | 14 | TRBJ2-7 | NA | TRBV11-2 | TRBD1
TGCGGGGAGTGGGGTTTCACTGAAGCTTTCTTT | CGEWGFTEAFF | 11 | TRBJ1-1 | NA | TRBV29-1 | NA
TGTGCCAGCAGCCAAAATACCCGACAGTCCTACGAGCAGTACTTC | CASSQNTRQSYEQYF | 15 | TRBJ2-7 | once | TRBV4-2 | NA
TGTGCCAGCAGCCTGACCGGGACTAGCGGCTACGAGCAGTACTTC | CASSLTGTSGYEQYF | 15 | TRBJ2-7 | NA | TRBV5-5 | TRBD2
TGTGCCAGCAGCCCAAGGGACTACAATTCTTTCGAGCAGTTCTTC | CASSPRDYNSFEQFF | 15 | TRBJ2-1 | NA | TRBV9 | TRBD2
TGCGCCAGCAGCTTGGAGTTAGGGGGAAGGACTGAAGCTTTCTTT | CASSLELGGRTEAFF | 15 | TRBJ1-1 | NA | TRBV5-1 | NA
TGTGCCTGCTCACCCCCCCCGGGGTTCTATGGCTACACCTTC | CACSPPPGFYGYTF | 14 | TRBJ1-2 | NA | TRBV30 | NA
TGTGCCAGCAGTGTCCTCCGGGGGTTTGGCTACACCTTC | CASSVLRGFGYTF | 13 | TRBJ1-2 | NA | TRBV27 | NA
TGTGCCAGCAGAGGGAGACAGGGCTTTTACGAGCAGTACTTC | CASRGRQGFYEQYF | 14 | TRBJ2-7 | NA | TRBV11-3 | TRBD1
TGTGCCAGCTCACCCTTACGGTATCAGCCCCAGCATTTT | CASSPLRYQPQHF | 13 | TRBJ1-5 | NA | TRBV18 | NA
TGTGCCAGTAGTGGCCCCGGGACAGTGCGAGAGACCCAGTACTTC | CASSGPGTVRETQYF | 15 | TRBJ2-5 | NA | TRBV19 | TRBD1
TGTGCCAGCAGCTTAGTTCTCGAGCAGTACTTC | CASSLVLEQYF | 11 | TRBJ2-7 | NA | TRBV11-2 | NA
TGTGCCTGGAGTCTAACCAAAGACACTGAAGCTTTCTTT | CAWSLTKDTEAFF | 13 | TRBJ1-1 | NA | TRBV30 | NA
TGTGCCAGCAGGAACGGGGGTCTAGAGAAAAAACTGTTTTTT | CASRNGGLEKKLFF | 14 | TRBJ1-4 | NA | TRBV2 | NA
TGTGCCAGCAGTTACTCGGACGGGATCTCTGGCTACACCTTC | CASSYSDGISGYTF | 14 | TRBJ1-2 | once | TRBV6-5 | NA
TGTGCCAGCAGTCAACCAGGGGGTTCTAGCACAGATACGCAGTATTTT | CASSQPGGSSTDTQYF | 16 | TRBJ2-3 | NA | TRBV6-6 | TRBD1
TGCAGTGCAGAGTGGAGCGATACGCAGTATTTT | CSAEWSDTQYF | 11 | TRBJ2-3 | NA | TRBV20-1 | NA
TGTGCCAGCAAATCTTTGTTAGGGGGGGCCATCTATGGCTACACCTTC | CASKSLLGGAIYGYTF | 16 | TRBJ1-2 | NA | TRBV2 | NA
TGTGCCAGCTCACCCCGGGACAGGGTGAACGGGAGGACAGATACGCAGTATTTT | CASSPRDRVNGRTDTQYF | 18 | TRBJ2-3 | NA | TRBV18 | TRBD1
TGTGCCTGGAGTGTTGGACAGGTTGATACGCAGTATTTT | CAWSVGQVDTQYF | 13 | TRBJ2-3 | NA | TRBV30 | TRBD1
TGTGCCAGCAGCCCTCCGACTAGCGTTTACAATGAGCAGTTCTTC | CASSPPTSVYNEQFF | 15 | TRBJ2-1 | few | TRBV14 | TRBD2
TGTGCCAGCAGTGAAGGGCAGGCCGCAGAACCCCAGCATTTT | CASSEGQAAEPQHF | 14 | TRBJ1-5 | few | TRBV6-1 | NA
TGTGCCAGCAGCCCGGGACAGGGTAGGAGAGGTGCGGGACCCTCGAACACCGGGGAGCTGTTTTTT | CASSPGQGRRGAGPSNTGELFF | 22 | TRBJ2-2 | NA | TRBV4-2 | TRBD1
TGTGCCAGCAGCTTGAGGACTAGCGGGGGGGCAGAGACCCAGTACTTC | CASSLRTSGGAETQYF | 16 | TRBJ2-5 | few | TRBV7-2 | TRBD2
TGTGCCAGTAGTATAAGGGGAGGAGGGACTGAAGCTTTCTTT | CASSIRGGGTEAFF | 14 | TRBJ1-1 | few | TRBV19 | NA
TGCGCCAGCAGCCAAGGTCCAGGGGATGGCAATCAGCCCCAGCATTTT | CASSQGPGDGNQPQHF | 16 | TRBJ1-5 | NA | TRBV4-1 | NA
TGCAGTGGCATGGCTGAAAAACTGTTTTTT | CSGMAEKLFF | 10 | TRBJ1-4 | few | TRBV20-1 | NA